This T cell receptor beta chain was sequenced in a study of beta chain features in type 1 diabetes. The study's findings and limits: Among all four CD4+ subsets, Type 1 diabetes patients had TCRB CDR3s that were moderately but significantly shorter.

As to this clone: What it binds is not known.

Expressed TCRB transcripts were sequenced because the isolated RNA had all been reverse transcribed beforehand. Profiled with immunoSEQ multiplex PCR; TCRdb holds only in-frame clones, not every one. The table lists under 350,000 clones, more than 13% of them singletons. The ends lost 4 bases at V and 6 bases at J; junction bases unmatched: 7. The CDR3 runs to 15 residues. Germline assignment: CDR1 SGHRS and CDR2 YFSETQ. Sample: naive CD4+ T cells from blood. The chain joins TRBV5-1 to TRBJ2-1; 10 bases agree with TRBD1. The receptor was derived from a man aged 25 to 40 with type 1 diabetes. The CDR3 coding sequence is TGCGCCAGCAGCCCCGGGACAGGGGCGGGCAATGAGCAGTTCTTC. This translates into CASSPGTGAGNEQFF.